One sample yielded the 15 T cell receptor beta chains listed below, sequenced in a study of T cell repertoires in cytomegalovirus infection. MiXCR was run by TCRdb on the reads, yielding one entry per CDR3 protein. Of about 300,000 distinct CDR3 sequences listed, approximately 10% were seen once; the top ten hold around 2.5%. What was sequenced was PBMCs. The origin of the receptors is a human donor in good health (CMV status not recorded). Some clones in this sample may be carry-over from other donors' samples.

The chain is built from TRBV28 and TRBJ2-7; 9 bases are shared with TRBD1. The germline gives CDR1 MDHEN, CDR2 SYDVKM. This CDR3 is built from 14 residues. V shed 2 bases and J 3 bases; nucleotides not matched to a gene: 2. CDR3 DNA: TGTGCCAGCAGTTTACCGGGACAGGGCTACGAGCAGTACTTC. Translation gives CASSLPGQGYEQYF.

V usage is TRBV7-9 and J usage is TRBJ2-3; TRBD1 matches 7 bases. This CDR3 contains 15 residues. Trimming at V came to 5 bases and at J to 2 bases, leaving 7 bases not matched to a gene. CDR1 SEHNR and CDR2 FQNEAQ come from the germline V gene (reference sequence). CDR3 residues: CASSDPGQYTDTQYF. CDR3 DNA sequence: TGTGCCAGCAGCGACCCGGGACAGTACACAGATACGCAGTATTTT. The full variable domain, in which reference TRBV7-9 and TRBJ2-3 provide the parts outside the CDR3, is DTGVSQNPRHKITKRGQNVTFRCDPISEHNRLYWYRQTLGQGPEFLTYFQNEAQLEKSRLLSDRFSAERPKGSFSTLEIQRTEQGDSAMYLCASSDPGQYTDTQYFGPGTRLTVL.

This clonotype was observed many times. The chain joins TRBV12-3 or TRBV12-4 to TRBJ2-1; tentatively, D is TRBD1 or TRBD2 (5 bases each). The CDR3 totals 16 residues. The V end lost 3 bases, the J end lost 7 bases, and 19 bases lay between the germline ends. The CDR3 region has the DNA TGTGCCAGCAGTTTCGCCCGGGACCGGGGCAGAAATGAGCAGTTCTTC. Translating gives CASSFARDRGRNEQFF.

This clonotype has a count of ten or more. The chain uses TRBV6-1 and TRBJ2-6, with D hard to call. The CDR3 covers 15 residues. Between the trimmed V and J ends, which lost 6 bases and 0 bases, there was a span of 9 bases. CDR1 and CDR2 from the germline V gene are MNHNS and SASEGT. This chain's CDR3 is CASRGQNSGANVLTF. For the CDR3, the DNA is TGTGCCAGCAGAGGTCAGAACTCTGGGGCCAACGTCCTGACTTTC.

This clonotype showed up many times. J is TRBJ2-1 and V is TRBV12-3 or TRBV12-4; 12 bases map to TRBD2. The CDR3 runs 12 residues. The trim removed 7 bases at V and 14 bases at J, leaving 6 bases unmatched. DNA of the CDR3: TGTGCCAGCACTAGCGGGGGGGCTCGGAAGTTCTTC. Protein product: CASTSGGARKFF.

This clonotype was recorded at least ten times. The gene calls are TRBV10-3 and TRBJ2-1, with 15 bases matching TRBD2. The CDR3 totals 13 residues. The trim removed 7 bases at V and 13 bases at J, leaving 5 bases unmatched. CDR1 is ENHRY and CDR2 is SYGVKD in the germline V gene. CDR3 residues: CAITSGLAGGQFF. CDR3 sequence (DNA): TGTGCCATCACTTCGGGACTAGCGGGGGGCCAGTTCTTC.

In this sample, this clonotype turned up many times. The V call is TRBV7-9, the J call TRBJ2-2; D assignment may be TRBD1 or TRBD2 (6 bases each). The CDR3 spans 16 residues. The germline V gene has CDR1 SEHNR and CDR2 FQNEAQ (reference sequence). The germline V and J ends were trimmed by 5 bases and 4 bases, with 17 bases remaining between them. The CDR3 spells CASSPEGGASTGELFF. For the CDR3, the DNA is TGTGCCAGCAGCCCGGAGGGGGGCGCGAGCACCGGGGAGCTGTTTTTT.

At least ten counts were recorded for this clonotype. V gene TRBV7-2 combines with J gene TRBJ1-1, with 7 bases that match TRBD1. V was clipped by 0 bases and J by 4 bases; unmatched bases: 5. The CDR3 is 15 residues long. Germline lookup yields CDR1 SGHTA and CDR2 FQGNSA. This chain's CDR3 is CASSLAVRGGTEAFF. As DNA, the CDR3 is TGTGCCAGCAGCTTAGCGGTCAGGGGGGGCACTGAAGCTTTCTTT.

Only a few counts were recorded for this clonotype. The rearrangement links TRBV5-1 to TRBJ2-1; 7 bases line up with TRBD1. This CDR3 spans 13 amino acids. Germline V gene data show CDR1 as SGHRS and CDR2 as YFSETQ. J lost 7 bases, V lost 3 bases, and 4 bases had no gene match. The DNA of the CDR3 is TGCGCCAGCAGCTCGACAGGGTTGAATGAGCAGTTCTTC. Translation gives CASSSTGLNEQFF.

V is TRBV2 and J is TRBJ2-3; 11 nucleotides match TRBD2. Trimming removed 6 bases from V and 4 bases from J; junction bases left unmatched: 9. The germline gives CDR1 SNHLY, CDR2 FYNNEI. The CDR3 covers 16 residues. The CDR3 is CASRIAGGKVADTQYF. In DNA form, the CDR3 reads TGTGCCAGCAGAATAGCGGGGGGGAAGGTAGCAGATACGCAGTATTTT.

The chain recombines TRBV3-1 with TRBJ1-3; 8 bases agree with TRBD1. Germline CDR1 is LGHDT and CDR2 is YNNKEL (reference sequence). V shed 1 base and J 0 bases; nucleotides not matched to a gene: 2. This CDR3 spans 16 amino acids. This chain's CDR3 is CASSQATGGSGNTIYF. The CDR3 DNA reads TGTGCCAGCAGCCAAGCTACAGGGGGCTCTGGAAACACCATATATTTT.

This clonotype was detected ten times or more. The chain has TRBV6-2 or TRBV6-3 and TRBJ2-2, with D unclear. This CDR3 comprises 16 residues. Germline CDR1 reads MNHEY; CDR2 reads SVGEGT. V lost 4 bases and J 6 bases, leaving 18 bases between the germline ends. The CDR3 DNA sequence: TGTGCCAGCAGTTCCGAGTTTTCTAGTTCCCCCGGGGAGCTGTTTTTT. Translating it yields CASSSEFSSSPGELFF.

This clonotype occurred many times. V and J are TRBV7-2 and TRBJ1-1; D may be TRBD1 (6 bases). Per germline, CDR1 SGHTA and CDR2 FQGNSA. The V end lost 1 base, the J end lost 1 base, and 10 bases lay between the germline ends. This CDR3 is built from 15 residues. The CDR3 here is CASSLGGRGNTEAFF. The CDR3 DNA reads TGTGCCAGCAGCTTAGGCGGCAGGGGGAACACTGAAGCTTTCTTT. Full variable domain (outside the CDR3, taken from reference TRBV7-2 and TRBJ1-1): GAGVSQSPSNKVTEKGKDVELRCDPISGHTALYWYRQSLGQGLEFLIYFQGNSAPDKSGLPSDRFSAERTGGSVSTLTIQRTQQEDSAVYLCASSLGGRGNTEAFFGQGTRLTVV.

This clonotype was detected many times. The chain employs TRBV11-2 and TRBJ2-3; possible D gene TRBD1, 6 bases. The V gene lost 5 bases and the J gene lost 0 bases, with 15 bases spanning the gap. The CDR3 spans 16 residues. The germline V gene encodes CDR1 SGHAT and CDR2 FQNNGV. The CDR3 nucleotides read TGTGCCAGCAGCCTTCGAGGGGGTTCTAGCACAGATACGCAGTATTTT. Encoded protein: CASSLRGGSSTDTQYF.

There are many counts of this clonotype. The chain links TRBV2 to TRBJ2-7, with D possibly being TRBD1 (6 bases). With 1 base removed from V and 6 bases from J, the gap between germline ends came to 10 bases. Germline V gene sequence: CDR1 SNHLY, CDR2 FYNNEI. This CDR3 is built from 13 residues. The CDR3 DNA sequence: TGTGCCAGCAGTGAAGAGAGGGGGTCCGAGCAGTACTTC. This sequence encodes CASSEERGSEQYF.